This T cell receptor (beta chain) was observed in a study of T cell responses to AZD1222 COVID-19 vaccine. Study-wide results and limits: The sample set comprised mostly white British donors with more females, and clonal diversity was possibly underestimated. The study sampled repertoires only after the peak T cell response. The CD4 TCRs associated with vaccination extended across spike and predominated at 160-218 and 743-854. Spike-specific TCR breadth and depth were elevated following two AZD1222 doses.

As concerns this clone: As yet, its antigen is unknown.

Some clones are missing from TCRdb's copy, which holds only in-frame ones; the method was immunoSEQ multiplex PCR. Among 100,000 to 150,000 clones listed, roughly 90% were seen once. The V segment lost 6 bases and the J segment 2 bases; nucleotides outside the gene matches: 4. CDR1 and CDR2 (germline): MNHEY, SVGAGI. The CDR3 length is 14 residues. The source is an adult in good health. The chain uses TRBV6-5 and TRBJ1-2; TRBD1 matches 9 bases. Source: peripheral blood, taken on day 0 of AZD1222 vaccination. DNA for the CDR3: TGTGCCAGCAGGAGACAGGGGGGAAACTATGGCTACACCTTC. This gives the protein CASRRQGGNYGYTF.